The entry below describes one T cell receptor (beta chain). The antigen is unknown. This entry is derived from a study of vaccination effects on CD4 cells after COVID-19. Overall study results and limits: Missing from the study were early post-infection timepoints, and its convalescent patients were few. Common cold coronaviruses were cross-recognized by only 1 of 255 vaccine-induced clones in healthy vaccinees.

The method was immunoSEQ multiplex PCR; TCRdb's version includes in-frame clones alone and lacks a portion of them. The sample has about 72,000 clones; roughly 80% are singletons. Trimming shortened V by 2 bases and J by 6 bases, and 20 bases separated the two germline ends. This CDR3 has 17 amino acids. In germline, CDR1 is SNHLY, CDR2 FYNNEI. Culture proceeded for roughly ten days, and CD4+ T cells were then isolated. Previously uninfected by SARS-CoV-2, the vaccine recipients also showed negative nucleocapsid antibodies. A half-medium replacement with IL-2 medium was carried out on days 3 and 7. Sequences were derived from CD4+ T cells from PBMCs cultured without peptide, sampled before COVID-19 vaccination. This chain joins TRBV2 and TRBJ2-1; D gene uncertain. The TCR comes from a human donor who received a COVID-19 vaccine. CDR3 nucleotide sequence: TGTGCCAGCAGTGAAACGGGTAGGCAGACCTTTGGCAATGAGCAGTTCTTC. This codes for CASSETGRQTFGNEQFF.